One and the same sample provided the 25 T cell receptor beta chains below, sequenced in a study of blood T cell repertoires in COVID-19. Using immunoSEQ multiplex PCR, the repertoire was profiled, and TCRdb retains in-frame clones only, with some absent. The profile covers over 250,000 clones, with about 89% appearing a single time and approximately 9.5% taken by the ten largest. Sequenced: PBMCs or T cells enriched from blood (not recorded which). These receptors were taken from a man aged 35 to 55 who had recovered from COVID-19.

This clone appeared many times. The chain carries TRBV7-3 and TRBJ2-5; no firm D call. The CDR3 consists of 13 residues. CDR1 SGHTA and CDR2 FQGTGA come from the germline V gene. Trimming took 5 bases from V and 3 from J, leaving 10 bases between them. The CDR3 sequence is CASSKEHKETQYF. CDR3 coding DNA: TGTGCCAGCAGCAAAGAACACAAAGAGACCCAGTACTTC.

The rearrangement joins TRBV25-1 to TRBJ2-1; TRBD2 aligns across 9 bases. The CDR3 is 15 amino acids. Trimming cost V 1 base and J 5 bases; bases outside gene matches: 3. Germline CDR1 is MGHDK and CDR2 is SYGVNS. The DNA for the CDR3 is TGTGCCAGCAGTGAATCGGCGGGGGGGCACAATGAGCAGTTCTTC. This translates into CASSESAGGHNEQFF.

The chain couples TRBV10-2 to TRBJ1-5; D is ambiguous. With 2 bases removed from V and 2 bases from J, the gap between germline ends came to 7 bases. Germline values: CDR1 WSHSY, CDR2 SAAADI. This CDR3 is built from 14 residues. The CDR3 DNA reads as TGCGCCAGCAGTGAGCTCACGGGCAATCAGCCCCAGCATTTT. Amino acid sequence: CASSELTGNQPQHF.

This clone has a single count. J is TRBJ2-5 and V is TRBV7-2, with 13 bases lining up with TRBD2. Germline values: CDR1 SGHTA, CDR2 FQGNSA. CDR3 length: 17 amino acids. J lost 2 bases, V lost 0 bases, and 3 bases had no gene match. CDR3 amino acids: CASSLATSGRAQETQYF. The DNA for the CDR3 is TGTGCCAGCAGCTTAGCTACTAGCGGGAGGGCACAAGAGACCCAGTACTTC. Filled out from reference TRBV7-2 and TRBJ2-5, the complete variable domain reads GAGVSQSPSNKVTEKGKDVELRCDPISGHTALYWYRQSLGQGLEFLIYFQGNSAPDKSGLPSDRFSAERTGGSVSTLTIQRTQQEDSAVYLCASSLATSGRAQETQYFGPGTRLLVL.

The chain couples TRBV30 to TRBJ1-6, with D possibly being TRBD1 (6 bases). The germline gives CDR1 GTSNPN, CDR2 SVGIG (reference sequence). The CDR3 runs to 15 residues. Trimming cost V 3 bases and J 1 base, with 10 bases left between them. This CDR3 is CAWSRGNSYNSPLHF. As DNA, the CDR3 is TGTGCCTGGAGCAGGGGCAATTCCTATAATTCACCCCTCCACTTT.

The V and J genes are TRBV10-3 and TRBJ2-5; D may be TRBD1 (5 bases). This CDR3 contains 17 residues. The V gene lost 3 bases and the J gene lost 1 base, with 18 bases spanning the gap. Germline-derived CDR1 and CDR2 are ENHRY and SYGVKD. In DNA form, the CDR3 reads TGTGCCATCAGTGACCCCGACAGAGACAAAGGCCAAGAGACCCAGTACTTC. Translated, it gives CAISDPDRDKGQETQYF.

V is TRBV3-1 (or the pseudogene TRBV3-2) and J is TRBJ2-1, with D perhaps matching TRBD1 (6 bases). V lost 4 bases and J lost 0, with 10 bases in between. In germline, CDR1 is LGHDT, CDR2 YNNKEL (reference sequence). CDR3 length: 15 residues. In nucleotides, the CDR3 is TGTGCCAGCAGCCGGGACACCCTCTCCTACAATGAGCAGTTCTTC. Translating gives CASSRDTLSYNEQFF.

The chain is built from TRBV21-1 and TRBJ2-7; the table's D call of TRBD2 was not tested on the DNA. TRBV21-1 is listed as a pseudogene. The CDR3 contains 19 residues. The CDR3 is CASSDRGRLAGGSSYEQYF. The DNA for the CDR3 is TGTGCCAGCAGCGATCGGGGGAGACTAGCGGGAGGATCCTCCTACGAGCAGTACTTC.

The chain joins TRBV4-2 to TRBJ1-5, with D maybe TRBD1 (5 bases). V lost 1 base to trimming and J lost 5 bases, with 12 bases between them. CDR3 length: 15 amino acids. CDR1 is LGHNA, CDR2 YNFKEQ, per germline. The CDR3 DNA reads TGTGCCAGCAGCCAAGTAGCACAGGATGATCAGCCCCAGCATTTT. It encodes CASSQVAQDDQPQHF.

The gene calls are TRBV19 and TRBJ1-1, with D maybe TRBD1 (6 bases). Per germline, CDR1 LNHDA and CDR2 SQIVND (reference sequence). The CDR3 totals 15 residues. Deletions cut 6 bases from V and 3 bases from J, with 17 bases between. CDR3 coding DNA: TGTGCCAGTAGACGGACAGAGGCAGTTTACACTGAAGCTTTCTTT. Translated, it gives CASRRTEAVYTEAFF.

This clone was detected only once. This chain uses TRBV7-2 with TRBJ2-5; 9 nucleotides agree with TRBD2. The CDR3 extends over 17 amino acids. The germline gives CDR1 SGHTA, CDR2 FQGNSA. Trimming took 5 bases from V and 2 from J; bases not matched to a gene: 12. CDR3 nucleotide sequence: TGTGCCAGCAGCCTCCGTAGTCCTAGCGGGGTACAAGAGACCCAGTACTTC. Protein product: CASSLRSPSGVQETQYF.

The chain is built from TRBV5-4 and TRBJ1-4; 7 bases match TRBD1. V was clipped by 4 bases and J by 4 bases; unmatched bases: 7. This CDR3 contains 15 residues. Germline CDR1 reads SGHNT; CDR2 reads YYREEE (reference sequence). The CDR3 DNA reads as TGTGCCAGCAGCGGAGGGACAGAGATTAATGAAAAACTGTTTTTT. Amino acid sequence: CASSGGTEINEKLFF.

The V and J genes are TRBV7-8 and TRBJ2-1; D gene unclear. Trimming stripped 1 base from V and 0 bases from J, with 7 bases between. There are 15 residues in the CDR3. CDR1 is SGHVS and CDR2 is FQNEAQ in the germline V gene. The CDR3 nucleotides read TGTGCCAGCAGCTTAGTCCTGAGCTCCTACAATGAGCAGTTCTTC. It translates to CASSLVLSSYNEQFF.

J is TRBJ1-2 and V is TRBV19; D perhaps matches TRBD1 (5 bases). The CDR3 runs to 17 residues. V was clipped by 5 bases and J by 4 bases, with 23 bases between them. Germline V gene sequence: CDR1 LNHDA, CDR2 SQIVND (reference sequence). CDR3 nucleotides: TGTGCCAGTAGTCAGATGGGGGGAGGCTTCAGGAGCTATGGCTACACCTTC. Amino acid sequence: CASSQMGGGFRSYGYTF.

There are a few counts of this clone. J is TRBJ1-2 and V is TRBV18; 8 nucleotides line up with TRBD1. Germline assignment: CDR1 KGHSH and CDR2 LQKENI. V lost 2 bases and J lost 1; bases outside the gene matches: 6. CDR3 length equals 16 residues. The CDR3 region has the DNA TGTGCCAGCTCACCAATTGGACAGGGTAGTAACTATGGCTACACCTTC. Protein sequence: CASSPIGQGSNYGYTF.

The chain carries TRBV3-1 (or the pseudogene TRBV3-2) and TRBJ1-1; 8 bases are shared with TRBD1. The CDR3 extends over 14 amino acids. V shed 6 bases and J 1 base; nucleotides not matched to a gene: 4. The V gene's germline CDR1 is LGHDT and CDR2 YNNKEL (reference sequence). CDR3 amino acids: CASSPDRGNTEAFF. The CDR3 DNA sequence: TGTGCCAGCAGTCCTGACAGGGGGAACACTGAAGCTTTCTTT.

This chain uses TRBV5-4 with TRBJ1-2, with 8 nucleotides matching TRBD1. CDR3 length equals 13 residues. Germline lookup yields CDR1 SGHNT and CDR2 YYREEE (reference sequence). J was trimmed by 4 bases and V by 4 bases; bases with no gene match: 3. This chain's CDR3 is CASSDRGGYGYTF. In DNA, the CDR3 is TGTGCCAGCAGCGACAGGGGTGGCTATGGCTACACCTTC. The whole variable domain, remainder taken from reference TRBV5-4 and TRBJ1-2, is ETGVTQSPTHLIKTRGQQVTLRCSSQSGHNTVSWYQQALGQGPQFIFQYYREEENGRGNFPPRFSGLQFPNYSSELNVNALELDDSALYLCASSDRGGYGYTFGSGTRLTVV.

The V call is TRBV3-1 (or the pseudogene TRBV3-2), the J call TRBJ2-5; 7 bases match TRBD2. CDR1 and CDR2 (germline): LGHDT, YNNKEL (reference sequence). V shed 0 bases and J 0 bases; nucleotides not matched to a gene: 4. This CDR3 has 16 residues. The CDR3 loop reads CASSQDGGGYQETQYF. The CDR3 DNA reads TGTGCCAGCAGCCAAGATGGGGGGGGGTACCAAGAGACCCAGTACTTC.

The genes are TRBV20-1 and TRBJ1-5, with D perhaps TRBD1 (5 bases). V lost 3 bases to trimming and J lost 0 bases, with 9 bases between them. Germline V gives CDR1 DFQATT, CDR2 SNEGSKA (reference sequence). The CDR3 consists of 14 residues. CDR3 residues: CSASRGNSNQPQHF. CDR3 DNA sequence: TGCAGTGCTAGTAGGGGAAATAGCAATCAGCCCCAGCATTTT.

The J gene is TRBJ1-5, the V gene TRBV19, with unresolved D. This CDR3 is 16 amino acids long. Trimming took 3 bases from V and 4 from J, leaving 16 bases between them. Germline V CDR1 and CDR2: LNHDA, SQIVND (reference sequence). CDR3 DNA sequence: TGTGCCAGTAGTATTTTCGGTAACCCGGGAAATCAGCCCCAGCATTTT. This codes for CASSIFGNPGNQPQHF. Variable domain in full (rest from reference TRBV19 and TRBJ1-5): DGGITQSPKYLFRKEGQNVTLSCEQNLNHDAMYWYRQDPGQGLRLIYYSQIVNDFQKGDIAEGYSVSREKKESFPLTVTSAQKNPTAFYLCASSIFGNPGNQPQHFGDGTRLSIL.

The CDR3 is CASSWAETQYF. CDR3 nucleotide sequence: TGTGCCAGCAGTTGGGCAGAGACCCAGTACTTC. This chain links TRBV12-3 or TRBV12-4 with TRBJ2-5; D unclear. The CDR3 runs to 11 residues. The V end was cut by 4 bases, the J end by 4 bases, with 4 bases between.

This clone appeared once. This sequence joins TRBV1 and TRBJ2-3; no check of the table's D call, TRBD2, against the DNA was made. TRBV1 counts as a pseudogene. There are 17 residues in the CDR3. CDR3 amino acids: CTSSQDNKGGGTDTQYF. In DNA form, the CDR3 reads TGCACCAGCAGCCAAGATAATAAGGGGGGGGGCACAGATACGCAGTATTTT.

This clone was detected only a few times. The rearrangement uses TRBV9 and TRBJ1-5; 8 nucleotides agree with TRBD1. This CDR3 is built from 17 residues. In germline, CDR1 is SGDLS, CDR2 YYNGEE. Trimming removed 0 bases from V and 0 bases from J; junction bases left unmatched: 5. This CDR3 reads CASSVGQGADSNQPQHF. In DNA form, the CDR3 reads TGTGCCAGCAGCGTAGGGCAGGGGGCTGATAGCAATCAGCCCCAGCATTTT.

This clone was seen only once. The chain has TRBV19 and TRBJ2-1; D uncertain. Germline assignment: CDR1 LNHDA and CDR2 SQIVND (reference sequence). Trimming shortened V by 6 bases and J by 8 bases, and 8 bases separated the two germline ends. This CDR3 is built from 11 residues. CDR3 amino acids: CASSPGHEQFF. CDR3 nucleotides: TGTGCCAGTAGCCCGGGTCATGAGCAGTTCTTC.

The chain uses TRBV24-1 and TRBJ2-1, with TRBD2 identical over 12 bases. CDR1 and CDR2 (germline): KGHDR, SFDVKD. Losses at the gene ends were 5 bases for V and 0 bases for J; bases not matched to a gene: 10. The CDR3 length is 19 residues. This CDR3 is CATSVLVLAGGSSYNEQFF. CDR3 in DNA: TGTGCCACCAGTGTATTAGTACTAGCGGGAGGCAGCTCCTACAATGAGCAGTTCTTC.